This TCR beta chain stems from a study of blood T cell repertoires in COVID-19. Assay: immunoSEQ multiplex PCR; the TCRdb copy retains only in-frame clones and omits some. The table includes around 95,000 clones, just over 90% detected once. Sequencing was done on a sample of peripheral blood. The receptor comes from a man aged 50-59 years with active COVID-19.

The CDR3 reads CASSSTTIYNEQFF. In DNA form, the CDR3 reads TGTGCCAGCAGCTCCACGACTATTTACAATGAGCAGTTCTTC. The chain couples TRBV7-9 to TRBJ2-1; D possibly corresponds to TRBD2 (5 bases). The CDR3 contains 14 residues. Germline lookup yields CDR1 SEHNR and CDR2 FQNEAQ (reference sequence). Trimming took off 4 bases at V and 4 bases at J, with 11 bases between the two ends.